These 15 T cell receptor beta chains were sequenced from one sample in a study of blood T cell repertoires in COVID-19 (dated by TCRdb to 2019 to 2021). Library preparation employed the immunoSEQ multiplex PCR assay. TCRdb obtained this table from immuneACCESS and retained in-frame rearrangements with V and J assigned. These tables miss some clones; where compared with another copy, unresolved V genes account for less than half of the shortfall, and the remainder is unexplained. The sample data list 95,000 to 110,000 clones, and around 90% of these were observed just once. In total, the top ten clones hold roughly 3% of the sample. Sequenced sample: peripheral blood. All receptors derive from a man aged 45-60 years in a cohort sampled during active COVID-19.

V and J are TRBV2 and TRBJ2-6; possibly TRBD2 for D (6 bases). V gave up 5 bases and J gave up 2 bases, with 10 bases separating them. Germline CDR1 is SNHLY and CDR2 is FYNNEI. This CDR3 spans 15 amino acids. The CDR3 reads CASSSSGAGANVLTF. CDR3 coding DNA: TGTGCCAGCAGTTCCTCGGGGGCTGGGGCCAACGTCCTGACTTTC.

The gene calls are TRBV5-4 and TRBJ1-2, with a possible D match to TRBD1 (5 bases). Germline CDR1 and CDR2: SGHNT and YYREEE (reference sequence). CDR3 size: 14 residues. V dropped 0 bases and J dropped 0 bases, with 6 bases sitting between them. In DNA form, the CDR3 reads TGTGCCAGCAGCTTGGTCAGGGCTAACTATGGCTACACCTTC. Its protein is CASSLVRANYGYTF.

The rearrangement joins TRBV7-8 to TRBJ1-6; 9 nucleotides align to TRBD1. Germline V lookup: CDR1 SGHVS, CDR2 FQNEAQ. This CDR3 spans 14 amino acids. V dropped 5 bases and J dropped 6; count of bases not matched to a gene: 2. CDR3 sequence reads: CASSPTGGNSPLHF. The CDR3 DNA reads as TGTGCCAGCAGCCCGACAGGGGGTAATTCACCCCTCCACTTT. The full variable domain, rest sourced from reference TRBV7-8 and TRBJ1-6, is GAGVSQSPRYKVAKRGQDVALRCDPISGHVSLFWYQQALGQGPEFLTYFQNEAQLDKSGLPSDRFFAERPEGSVSTLKIQRTQQEDSAVYLCASSPTGGNSPLHFGNGTRLTVT.

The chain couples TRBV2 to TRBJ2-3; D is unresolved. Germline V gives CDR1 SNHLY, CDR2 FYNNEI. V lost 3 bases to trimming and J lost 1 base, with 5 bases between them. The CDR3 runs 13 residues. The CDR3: CASSDYGTDTQYF. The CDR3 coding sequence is TGTGCCAGCAGTGATTATGGCACAGATACGCAGTATTTT.

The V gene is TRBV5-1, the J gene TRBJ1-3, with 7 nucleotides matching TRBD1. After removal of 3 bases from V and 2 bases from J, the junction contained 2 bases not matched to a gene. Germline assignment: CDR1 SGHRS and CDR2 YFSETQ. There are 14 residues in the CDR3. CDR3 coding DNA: TGCGCCAGCAGCTCGGGACAGCCTGGAAACACCATATATTTT. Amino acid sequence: CASSSGQPGNTIYF.

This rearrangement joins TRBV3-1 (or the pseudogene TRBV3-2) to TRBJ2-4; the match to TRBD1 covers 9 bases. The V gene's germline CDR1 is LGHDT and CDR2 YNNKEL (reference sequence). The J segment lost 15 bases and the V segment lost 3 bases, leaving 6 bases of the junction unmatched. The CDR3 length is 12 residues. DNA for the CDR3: TGTGCCAGCAGCCAGGGACAGGGTGCAAGGTACTTC. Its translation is CASSQGQGARYF.

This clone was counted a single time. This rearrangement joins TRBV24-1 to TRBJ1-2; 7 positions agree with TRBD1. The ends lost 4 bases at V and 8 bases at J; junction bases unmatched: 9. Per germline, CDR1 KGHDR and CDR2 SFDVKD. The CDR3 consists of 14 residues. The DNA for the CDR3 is TGTGCCACCAGTGAAACAGGGGCTGCCGGGGGCTACACCTTC. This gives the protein CATSETGAAGGYTF.

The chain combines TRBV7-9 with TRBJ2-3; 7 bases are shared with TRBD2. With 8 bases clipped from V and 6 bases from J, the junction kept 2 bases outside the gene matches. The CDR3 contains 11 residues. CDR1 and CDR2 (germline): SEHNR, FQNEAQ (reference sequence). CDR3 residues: CASGRADTQYF. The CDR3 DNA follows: TGTGCCAGCGGGAGGGCGGATACGCAGTATTTT. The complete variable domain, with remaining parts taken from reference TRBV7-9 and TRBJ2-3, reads DTGVSQNPRHKITKRGQNVTFRCDPISEHNRLYWYRQTLGQGPEFLTYFQNEAQLEKSRLLSDRFSAERPKGSFSTLEIQRTEQGDSAMYLCASGRADTQYFGPGTRLTVL.

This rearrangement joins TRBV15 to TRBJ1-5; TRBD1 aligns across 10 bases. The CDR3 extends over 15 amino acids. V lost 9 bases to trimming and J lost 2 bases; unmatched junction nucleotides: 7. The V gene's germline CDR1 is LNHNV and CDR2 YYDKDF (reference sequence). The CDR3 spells CATRRDRGGNQPQHF. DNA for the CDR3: TGTGCCACTCGAAGGGACAGGGGAGGCAATCAGCCCCAGCATTTT.

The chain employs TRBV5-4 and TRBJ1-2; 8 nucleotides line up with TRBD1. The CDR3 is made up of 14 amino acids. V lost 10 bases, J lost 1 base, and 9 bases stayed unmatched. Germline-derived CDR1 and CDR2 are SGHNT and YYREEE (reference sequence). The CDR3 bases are TGTGCCGGATCCAGGGGGCTGATTAACTATGGCTACACCTTC. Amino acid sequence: CAGSRGLINYGYTF. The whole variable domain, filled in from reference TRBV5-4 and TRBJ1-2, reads ETGVTQSPTHLIKTRGQQVTLRCSSQSGHNTVSWYQQALGQGPQFIFQYYREEENGRGNFPPRFSGLQFPNYSSELNVNALELDDSALYLCAGSRGLINYGYTFGSGTRLTVV.

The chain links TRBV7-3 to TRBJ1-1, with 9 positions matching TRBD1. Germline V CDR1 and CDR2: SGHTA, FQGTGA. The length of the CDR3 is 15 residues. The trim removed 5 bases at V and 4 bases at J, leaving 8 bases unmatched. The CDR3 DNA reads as TGTGCCAGCAGCCCCGGGACAGGGATCATCACTGAAGCTTTCTTT. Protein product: CASSPGTGIITEAFF.

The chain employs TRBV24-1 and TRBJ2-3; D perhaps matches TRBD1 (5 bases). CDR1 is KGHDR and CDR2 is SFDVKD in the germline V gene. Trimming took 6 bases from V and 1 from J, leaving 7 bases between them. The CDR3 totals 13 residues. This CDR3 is CATSRQRTDTQYF. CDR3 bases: TGTGCCACCAGTCGACAGCGCACAGATACGCAGTATTTT.

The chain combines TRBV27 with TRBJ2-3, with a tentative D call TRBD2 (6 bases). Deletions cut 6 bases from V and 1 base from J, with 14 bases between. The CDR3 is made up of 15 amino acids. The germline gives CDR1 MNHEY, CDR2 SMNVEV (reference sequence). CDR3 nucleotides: TGTGCCAGCAGCCGACCAGGGACTCGCACAGATACGCAGTATTTT. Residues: CASSRPGTRTDTQYF.

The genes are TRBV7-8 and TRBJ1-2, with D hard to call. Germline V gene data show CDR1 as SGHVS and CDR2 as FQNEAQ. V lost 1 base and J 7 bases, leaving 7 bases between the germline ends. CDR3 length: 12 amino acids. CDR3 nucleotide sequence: TGTGCCAGCAGCTTAGTTTACGGTGGCTACACCTTC. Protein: CASSLVYGGYTF.

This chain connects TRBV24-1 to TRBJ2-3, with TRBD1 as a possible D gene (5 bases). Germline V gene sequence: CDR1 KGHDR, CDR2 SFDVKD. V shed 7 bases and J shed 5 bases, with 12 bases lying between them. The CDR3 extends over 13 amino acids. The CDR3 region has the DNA TGTGCCACCAGCCAGGGTTTCAGAGATACGCAGTATTTT. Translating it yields CATSQGFRDTQYF.